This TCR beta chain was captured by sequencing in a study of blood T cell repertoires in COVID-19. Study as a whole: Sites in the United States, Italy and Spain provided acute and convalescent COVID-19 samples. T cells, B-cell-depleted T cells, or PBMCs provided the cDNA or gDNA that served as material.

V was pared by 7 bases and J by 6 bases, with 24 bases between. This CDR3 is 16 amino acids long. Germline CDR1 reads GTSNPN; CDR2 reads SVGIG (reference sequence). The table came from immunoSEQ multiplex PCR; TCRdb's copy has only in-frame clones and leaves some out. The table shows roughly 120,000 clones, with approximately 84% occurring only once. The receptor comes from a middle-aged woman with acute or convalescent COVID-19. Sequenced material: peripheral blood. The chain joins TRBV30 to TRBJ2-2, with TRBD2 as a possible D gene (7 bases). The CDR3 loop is CAFLAWGGRYAGELFF. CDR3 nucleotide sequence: TGTGCCTTTCTCGCGTGGGGGGGGCGTTATGCCGGGGAGCTGTTTTTT.